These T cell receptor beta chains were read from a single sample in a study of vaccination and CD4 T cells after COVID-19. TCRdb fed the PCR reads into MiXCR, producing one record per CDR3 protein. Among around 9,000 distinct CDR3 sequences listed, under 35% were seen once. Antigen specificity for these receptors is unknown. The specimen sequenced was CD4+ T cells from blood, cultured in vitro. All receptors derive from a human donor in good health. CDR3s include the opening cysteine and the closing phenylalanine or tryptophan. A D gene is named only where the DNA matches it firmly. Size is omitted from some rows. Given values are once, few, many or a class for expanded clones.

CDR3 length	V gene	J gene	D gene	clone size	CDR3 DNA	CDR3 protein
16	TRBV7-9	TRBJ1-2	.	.	TGTGCCAGCAGCTTACCAGGGGACCTAACTAACTATGGCTACACCTTC	CASSLPGDLTNYGYTF
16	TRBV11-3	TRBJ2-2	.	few	TGTGCCAGCAGCCCAGAGGGGGGCCTGAACACCGGGGAGCTGTTTTTT	CASSPEGGLNTGELFF
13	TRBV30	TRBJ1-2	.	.	TGTGCCTGGAGTGTAATGTGGGGCAGGGGCTACACCTTC	CAWSVMWGRGYTF
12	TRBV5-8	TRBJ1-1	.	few	TGTGCCAGCAGCTTCCACACGGGACGAGCTTTCTTT	CASSFHTGRAFF
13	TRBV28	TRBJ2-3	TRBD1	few	TGTGCCAGCAGTTTATTAAGGGGGACAGAGCAGTATTTT	CASSLLRGTEQYF
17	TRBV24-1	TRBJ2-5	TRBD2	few	TGTGCCACCAGCGAGAAAAGCGGGAGGGCCAGTTGGGAGACCCAGTACTTC	CATSEKSGRASWETQYF
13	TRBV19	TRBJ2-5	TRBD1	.	TGTGCCAGTAGGTACAGGGGGCAAGAGACCCAGTACTTC	CASRYRGQETQYF
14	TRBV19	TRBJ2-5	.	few	TGTGCCAGTAGTATCTCTGGGGGCTCGGAGACCCAGTACTTC	CASSISGGSETQYF
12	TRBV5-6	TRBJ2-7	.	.	TGTGCCAGCAGCTCGACAGGAAGCGAGCAGTACTTC	CASSSTGSEQYF
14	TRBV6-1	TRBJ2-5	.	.	TGTGCCAGCACCAACTCAGGGTTATACGAGACCCAGTACTTC	CASTNSGLYETQYF
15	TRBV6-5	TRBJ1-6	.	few	TGTGCCAGCAGTTACAGGAGCTCCTATAATTCACCCCTCCACTTT	CASSYRSSYNSPLHF
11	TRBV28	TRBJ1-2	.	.	TGTGCCAGCAGTTTATCCGGGGGCTACACCTTC	CASSLSGGYTF
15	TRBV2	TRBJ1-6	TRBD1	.	TGTGCCAGCAGTGAAGCATACAGGGGCCATTCACCCCTCCACTTT	CASSEAYRGHSPLHF
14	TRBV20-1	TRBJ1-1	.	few	TGCAGTGCTAGAGAGAGGGCATCGCGGTCTGAAGCTTTCTTT	CSARERASRSEAFF
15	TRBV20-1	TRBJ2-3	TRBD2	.	TGCAGTGCTAGGGGACTAGCGGGAGAAGTTGATACGCAGTATTTT	CSARGLAGEVDTQYF
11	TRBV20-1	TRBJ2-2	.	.	TGCAGTGCGAGGGACACCGGGGAGCTGTTTTTT	CSARDTGELFF
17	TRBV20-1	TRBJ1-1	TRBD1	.	TGCAGTGCAGATGAAGACAGGGGCTTTCTCTGGGGCACTGAAGCTTTCTTT	CSADEDRGFLWGTEAFF
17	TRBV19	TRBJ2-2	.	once	TGTGCCAGTAGTACCAGAAGGGCTGCAGCGAACACCGGGGAGCTGTTTTTT	CASSTRRAAANTGELFF
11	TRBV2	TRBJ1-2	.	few	TGTGCCAGCACGTTAGGGTTTTGGCACACCTTC	CASTLGFWHTF
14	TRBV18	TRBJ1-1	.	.	TGTGCCAGCTCACGGGCAGGGGAAGACACTGAAGCTTTCTTT	CASSRAGEDTEAFF
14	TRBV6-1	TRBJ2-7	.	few	TGTGCCAGCAGGTGGCAGGGGGACTACTACGAGCAGTACTTC	CASRWQGDYYEQYF
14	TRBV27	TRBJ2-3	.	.	TGTGCCAGCAGTTTATTAACTGACACAGATACGCAGTATTTT	CASSLLTDTDTQYF
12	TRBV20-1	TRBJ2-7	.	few	TGCAGTGCTAGATGGGGGGAGAGCGAGCAGTACTTC	CSARWGESEQYF